This passage covers 16 T cell receptor beta chains from one sample sequenced in a study of blood T cell repertoires in COVID-19. Produced via immunoSEQ multiplex PCR; TCRdb's table is partial and in-frame only. The sample has 300,000 to 450,000 clones, more than 75% seen once. Source material: PBMCs or T cells enriched from blood (not recorded which). The receptors were sampled from a woman under 30 who had recovered from COVID-19.

The V gene is TRBV4-2, the J gene TRBJ2-7; D remains ambiguous. The CDR3 is 15 residues long. V lost 2 bases and J 2 bases, leaving 13 bases between the germline ends. Germline V gene lookup returns CDR1 LGHNA and CDR2 YNFKEQ. CDR3 sequence reads: CASSQTDHPTYEQYF. CDR3 coding DNA: TGTGCCAGCAGCCAAACAGACCACCCCACCTACGAGCAGTACTTC.

This clone was observed a single time. The chain joins TRBV7-8 to TRBJ2-3; the match to TRBD2 covers 11 bases. Germline V gene data show CDR1 as SGHVS and CDR2 as FQNEAQ. The J segment lost 6 bases and the V segment lost 0 bases, leaving 5 bases of the junction unmatched. The CDR3 consists of 16 residues. The DNA of the CDR3 is TGTGCCAGCAGCTTAGCTAGCGGGGGGGTTACGGATACGCAGTATTTT. Amino acids: CASSLASGGVTDTQYF.

V usage is TRBV5-6 and J usage is TRBJ2-1; 15 bases map to TRBD2. There are 16 residues in the CDR3. CDR1 and CDR2 from the germline V gene are SGHDT and YYEEEE. V shed 4 bases and J 7 bases; nucleotides not matched to a gene: 6. CDR3 DNA sequence: TGTGCCAGCAGCCCCGGACTAGCGGGGGGGACAAATGAGCAGTTCTTC. Its protein is CASSPGLAGGTNEQFF.

This clone was counted a single time. J is TRBJ1-4 and V is TRBV27, with D maybe TRBD1 (5 bases). Germline CDR1 MNHEY, CDR2 SMNVEV (reference sequence). V was trimmed by 2 bases and J by 5 bases, leaving 15 bases between them. This CDR3 has 16 residues. CDR3 in amino acids: CASSLTPGTVNEKLFF. The CDR3 region has the DNA TGTGCCAGCAGTTTAACCCCCGGGACTGTGAATGAAAAACTGTTTTTT.

The rearrangement joins TRBV5-4 to TRBJ2-7, with D possibly TRBD1 on 6 matching bases. The germline V and J ends were trimmed by 5 bases and 1 base, with 19 bases remaining between them. Germline V lookup: CDR1 SGHNT, CDR2 YYREEE (reference sequence). The CDR3 is 16 residues long. The CDR3 DNA reads as TGTGCCAGCAGTCAAACGGGTCGGCAGGGGTCCTACGAGCAGTACTTC. Its protein is CASSQTGRQGSYEQYF.

This rearrangement joins TRBV10-3 to TRBJ1-1, with D uncertain. This CDR3 contains 15 residues. V lost 0 bases, J lost 4 bases, and 12 bases lay in between. CDR1 is ENHRY and CDR2 is SYGVKD in the germline V gene. The CDR3 DNA follows: TGTGCCATCAGTGAGTCGGGTAGAGCGGTCACTGAAGCTTTCTTT. Translated: CAISESGRAVTEAFF.

The DNA for the CDR3 is TGTGCCAGCACCAGGGGTCCGGGAGGAAAACTGTTTTTT. This sequence encodes CASTRGPGGKLFF. V and J are TRBV12-3 or TRBV12-4 and TRBJ1-4, with D possibly TRBD1 on 6 matching bases. The CDR3 covers 13 residues. Trimming cost V 7 bases and J 10 bases, with 16 bases left between them.

The rearrangement joins TRBV27 to TRBJ1-1; perhaps TRBD1 as D (6 bases). The CDR3 is 14 residues long. The V and J ends lost 6 bases and 5 bases respectively, with 16 bases between them. Per germline, CDR1 MNHEY and CDR2 SMNVEV (reference sequence). The CDR3 nucleotides are TGTGCCAGCAGGCCCGGAGCAGGGGTAACTGAAGCTTTCTTT. It yields the protein CASRPGAGVTEAFF.

The genes are TRBV5-1 and TRBJ1-3; D not resolved. With 1 base removed from V and 0 bases from J, the gap between germline ends came to 8 bases. The CDR3 totals 15 residues. The germline CDR1 and CDR2 sequences are SGHRS and YFSETQ. The CDR3 sequence is CASSLWAGSGNTIYF. The CDR3 DNA sequence: TGCGCCAGCAGCTTGTGGGCAGGCTCTGGAAACACCATATATTTT.

The rearrangement joins TRBV27 to TRBJ1-3; 8 nucleotides align to TRBD1. J was trimmed by 7 bases and V by 6 bases; bases with no gene match: 5. Per the germline V gene, CDR1 is MNHEY and CDR2 is SMNVEV (reference sequence). The CDR3 is made up of 13 amino acids. CDR3 DNA: TGTGCCAGCAGGGACAGGGAGTTCAACACCATATATTTT. As protein: CASRDREFNTIYF.

This clone was picked up many times. The chain couples TRBV30 to TRBJ1-1; 7 positions match TRBD1. Germline lookup yields CDR1 GTSNPN and CDR2 SVGIG (reference sequence). V gave up 2 bases and J gave up 0 bases; unmatched junction bases: 0. The CDR3 runs to 13 residues. Here the CDR3 DNA reads TGTGCCTGGAGTACAGGGGTGAACACTGAAGCTTTCTTT. Protein: CAWSTGVNTEAFF.

V usage is TRBV25-1 and J usage is TRBJ1-2; a possible D gene is TRBD1 (5 bases). Germline-derived CDR1 and CDR2 are MGHDK and SYGVNS. V was clipped by 2 bases and J by 3 bases, with 7 bases between them. There are 13 residues in the CDR3. The CDR3 DNA reads as TGTGCCAGCAGTGAAGTAGGGGACTATGGCTACACCTTC. Its translation is CASSEVGDYGYTF.

This sequence joins TRBV11-2 and TRBJ2-6, with D perhaps matching TRBD1 (6 bases). This CDR3 spans 19 amino acids. CDR1 is SGHAT and CDR2 is FQNNGV in the germline V gene. V gave up 5 bases and J gave up 0 bases, with 20 bases separating them. CDR3 in DNA: TGTGCCAGCAGCCCCAAGGGGGTTGGGCCGACCTCTGGGGCCAACGTCCTGACTTTC. This sequence encodes CASSPKGVGPTSGANVLTF.

V usage is TRBV7-2 and J usage is TRBJ2-5; TRBD2 aligns across 12 bases. V gave up 6 bases and J gave up 4 bases; unmatched junction bases: 15. The CDR3 loop spans 18 amino acids. Germline CDR1 SGHTA, CDR2 FQGNSA. DNA of the CDR3: TGTGCCAGCAGACCAAATCCCCTAGCGGGGGGGCGGGGAGAGACCCAGTACTTC. This translates into CASRPNPLAGGRGETQYF.

The chain joins TRBV3-1 (or the pseudogene TRBV3-2) to TRBJ2-3; 8 bases are shared with TRBD2. Per the germline V gene, CDR1 is LGHDT and CDR2 is YNNKEL (reference sequence). The V gene end was trimmed by 1 base and the J gene end by 5 bases; junction bases not matched to a gene: 11. The length of the CDR3 is 17 residues. As DNA, the CDR3 is TGTGCCAGCAGCCAAGTTACTAGCGGCACCCGTATAGATACGCAGTATTTT. This sequence encodes CASSQVTSGTRIDTQYF.

This rearrangement joins TRBV3-1 (or the pseudogene TRBV3-2) to TRBJ1-2, with a weak D call TRBD1 (6 bases). CDR3 size: 13 residues. Germline V lookup: CDR1 LGHDT, CDR2 YNNKEL (reference sequence). V dropped 0 bases and J dropped 6 bases, with 8 bases sitting between them. The CDR3 reads CASSQDRTDGYTF. The CDR3 DNA is TGTGCCAGCAGCCAAGATAGGACAGATGGCTACACCTTC.